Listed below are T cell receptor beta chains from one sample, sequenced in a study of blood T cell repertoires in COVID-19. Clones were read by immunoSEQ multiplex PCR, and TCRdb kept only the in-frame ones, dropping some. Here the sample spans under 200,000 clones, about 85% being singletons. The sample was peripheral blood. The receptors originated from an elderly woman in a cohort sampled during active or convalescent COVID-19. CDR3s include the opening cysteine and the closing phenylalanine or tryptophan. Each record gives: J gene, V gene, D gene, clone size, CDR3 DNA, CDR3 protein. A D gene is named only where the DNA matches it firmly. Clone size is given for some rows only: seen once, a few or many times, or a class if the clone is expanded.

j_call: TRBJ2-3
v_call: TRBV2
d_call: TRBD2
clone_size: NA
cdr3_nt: TGTGCCAGCAGTGTCCAGCGGGGGGGAACAGATACGCAGTATTTT
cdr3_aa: CASSVQRGGTDTQYF

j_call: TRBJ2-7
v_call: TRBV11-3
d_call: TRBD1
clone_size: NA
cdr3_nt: TGTGCCAGCAGCCCCGGACAGGGAGCCTACGAGCAGTACTTC
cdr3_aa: CASSPGQGAYEQYF

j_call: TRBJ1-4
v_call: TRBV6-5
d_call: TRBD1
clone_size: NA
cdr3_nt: TGTGCCAGCAGCTTAGAGGCAGGGGGAGGTGAAAAACTGTTTTTT
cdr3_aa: CASSLEAGGGEKLFF

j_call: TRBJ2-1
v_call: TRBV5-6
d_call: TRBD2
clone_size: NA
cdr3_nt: TGTGCCAGCAGCCCCGGGACTAGCGGGAGTTTAAATGAGCAGTTCTTC
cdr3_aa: CASSPGTSGSLNEQFF

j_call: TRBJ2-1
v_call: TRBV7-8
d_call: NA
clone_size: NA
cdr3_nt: TGTGCCAGCAGACCCCCGCCCCGGTCATCCTACAATGAGCAGTTCTTC
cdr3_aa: CASRPPPRSSYNEQFF

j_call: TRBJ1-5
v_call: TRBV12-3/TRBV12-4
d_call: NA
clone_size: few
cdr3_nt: TGTGCCAGCAGTTTCGGAGGCAATCAGCCCCAGCATTTT
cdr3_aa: CASSFGGNQPQHF

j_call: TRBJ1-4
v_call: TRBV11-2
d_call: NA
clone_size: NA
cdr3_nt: TGTGCCAGCAGCCTGGACAGTAATGAAAAACTGTTTTTT
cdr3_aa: CASSLDSNEKLFF

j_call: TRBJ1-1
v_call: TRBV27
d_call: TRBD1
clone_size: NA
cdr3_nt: TGTGCCAGCACCAAAAGGAGGACAGGGTCGGACACTGAAGCTTTCTTT
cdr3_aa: CASTKRRTGSDTEAFF

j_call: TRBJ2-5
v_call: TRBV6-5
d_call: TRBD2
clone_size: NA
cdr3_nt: TGTGCCAGCAGTTCGATTCGCGGGAGTACTAGAGAGACCCAGTACTTC
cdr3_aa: CASSSIRGSTRETQYF

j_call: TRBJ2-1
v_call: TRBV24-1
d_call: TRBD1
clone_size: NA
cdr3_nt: TGTGCCACCAGTGACCGAAGGACAGGGGTACCCTACAATGAGCAGTTCTTC
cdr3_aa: CATSDRRTGVPYNEQFF

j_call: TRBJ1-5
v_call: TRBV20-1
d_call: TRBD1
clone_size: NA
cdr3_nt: TGCAGTGCTAGTCCGGGACAGGGAGGCCAGCCCCAGCATTTT
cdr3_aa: CSASPGQGGQPQHF

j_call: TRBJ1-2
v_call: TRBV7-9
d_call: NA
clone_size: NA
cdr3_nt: TGTGCCAGCAGCTTACCTACATCGGGACTTAACTATGGCTACACCTTC
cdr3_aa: CASSLPTSGLNYGYTF

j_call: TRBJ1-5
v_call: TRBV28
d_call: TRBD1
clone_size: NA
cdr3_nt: TGTGCCAGCAGTCCCCCAGGCGGGACAGTGGCATATAGCAATCAGCCCCAGCATTTT
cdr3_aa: CASSPPGGTVAYSNQPQHF

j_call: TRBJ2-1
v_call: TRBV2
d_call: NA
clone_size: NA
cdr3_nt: TGTGCCAGCAGTGAGGCAGGGCTCAATGAGCAGTTCTTC
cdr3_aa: CASSEAGLNEQFF

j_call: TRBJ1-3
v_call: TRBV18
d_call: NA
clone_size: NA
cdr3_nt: TGTGCCAGCTCACCAATTTTGAGCCGGGACACACGCTCTGGAAACACCATATATTTT
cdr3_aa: CASSPILSRDTRSGNTIYF

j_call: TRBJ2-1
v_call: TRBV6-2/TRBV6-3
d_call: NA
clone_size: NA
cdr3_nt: TGTGCCAGCAGTCCCCGCCCAGCAAATTCGGGGCAGTTCTTC
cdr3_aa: CASSPRPANSGQFF

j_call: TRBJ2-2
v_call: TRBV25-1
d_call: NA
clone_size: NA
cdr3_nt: TGTGCCAGCAGTGATGGGACAACCAACACCGGGGAGCTGTTTTTT
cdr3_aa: CASSDGTTNTGELFF

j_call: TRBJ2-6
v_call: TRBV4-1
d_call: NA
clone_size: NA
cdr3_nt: TGCGCCAGCAGCCAGGGTACAGGACGGAGCTCTGGGGCCAACGTCCTGACTTTC
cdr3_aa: CASSQGTGRSSGANVLTF

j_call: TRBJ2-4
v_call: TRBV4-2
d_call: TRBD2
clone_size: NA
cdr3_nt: TGTGCCAGCAGCCAAGTGACAAGTGGGCCTAGCGGGATTCTAGCCAAAAACATTCAGTACTTC
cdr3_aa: CASSQVTSGPSGILAKNIQYF

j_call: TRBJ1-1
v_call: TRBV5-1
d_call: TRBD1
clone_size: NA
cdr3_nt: TGCGCCAGCAGCGTAACCGGGACAGGGGAAGCTTTCTTT
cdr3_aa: CASSVTGTGEAFF

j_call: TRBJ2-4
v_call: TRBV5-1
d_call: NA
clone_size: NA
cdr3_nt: TGCGCCAGCAGCTCCTGGGGGGAGTCCCTCCAAAACATTCAGTACTTC
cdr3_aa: CASSSWGESLQNIQYF

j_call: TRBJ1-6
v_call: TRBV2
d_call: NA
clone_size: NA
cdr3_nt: TGTGCCAGCAGTAATCAAAAATATAATTCACCCCTCCACTTT
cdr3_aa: CASSNQKYNSPLHF

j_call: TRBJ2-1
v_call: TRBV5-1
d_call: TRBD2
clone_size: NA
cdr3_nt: TGCGCCAGCAGCCCGGTAGCGGGGGGCTACAATGAGCAGTTCTTC
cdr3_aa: CASSPVAGGYNEQFF

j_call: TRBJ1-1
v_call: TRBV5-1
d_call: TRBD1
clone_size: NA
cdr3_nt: TGCGCCAGCAGCCCTGGAAGTCGCGGGACAGCAAATTCAAAGATGAACACTGAAGCTTTCTTT
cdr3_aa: CASSPGSRGTANSKMNTEAFF

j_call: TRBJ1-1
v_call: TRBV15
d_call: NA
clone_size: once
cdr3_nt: TGTGCCACCAGCAGAGACCTGGGGCGTAGGGACACTGAAGCTTTCTTT
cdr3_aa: CATSRDLGRRDTEAFF

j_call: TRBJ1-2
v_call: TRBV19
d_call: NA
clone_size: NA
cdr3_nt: TGTGCCAGTAGTCTCCGGACACCGGCCCGAGATAGCTACACCTTC
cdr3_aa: CASSLRTPARDSYTF

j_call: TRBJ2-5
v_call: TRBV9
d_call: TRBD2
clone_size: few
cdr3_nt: TGTGCCAGCAGCGTAATGGCTAGGGCGGGGGGGCAAGAGACCCAGTACTTC
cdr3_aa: CASSVMARAGGQETQYF

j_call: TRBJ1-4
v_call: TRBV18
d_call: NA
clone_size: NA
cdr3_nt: TGTGCCAGCTCACCATCACTGGGGGCCTTTAATGAAAAACTGTTTTTT
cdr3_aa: CASSPSLGAFNEKLFF

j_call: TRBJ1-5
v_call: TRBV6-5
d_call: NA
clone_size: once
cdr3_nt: TGTGCCAGCCACGGACAGATCAATCAGCCCCAGCATTTT
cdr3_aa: CASHGQINQPQHF

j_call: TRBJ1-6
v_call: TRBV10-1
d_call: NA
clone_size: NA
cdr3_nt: TGCGCCAGCAGTGCCATGAGAGATTCACCCCTCCACTTT
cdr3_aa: CASSAMRDSPLHF

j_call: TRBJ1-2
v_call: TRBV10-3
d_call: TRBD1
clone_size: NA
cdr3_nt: TGTGCCGCGACCGCCCAGGGGGCGAGGAGCTATGGCTACACCTTC
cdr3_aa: CAATAQGARSYGYTF

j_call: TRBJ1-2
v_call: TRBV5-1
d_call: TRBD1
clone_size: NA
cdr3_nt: TGCGCCAGCAGCTTTGTAGGACAGGGGGGCTATGGCTACACCTTC
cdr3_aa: CASSFVGQGGYGYTF

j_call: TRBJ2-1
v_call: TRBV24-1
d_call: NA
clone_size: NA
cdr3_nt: TGTGCCACCAGTGATTCCTGGACTTTCCTATACAATGAGCAGTTCTTC
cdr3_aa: CATSDSWTFLYNEQFF

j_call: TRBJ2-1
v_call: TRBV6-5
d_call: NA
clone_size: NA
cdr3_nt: TGTGCCAGCAGGTCGACCGGGATCATGCGAAATGAGCAGTTCTTC
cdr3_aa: CASRSTGIMRNEQFF

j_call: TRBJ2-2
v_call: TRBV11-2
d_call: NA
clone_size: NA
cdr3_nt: TGTGCCAGCAGCTCCTTCAGGGGGGCGAACACCGGGGAGCTGTTTTTT
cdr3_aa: CASSSFRGANTGELFF

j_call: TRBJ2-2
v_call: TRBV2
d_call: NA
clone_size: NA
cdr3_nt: TGTGCCAGCAGAGGGAGACGGACGGGGACCGGGGAGCTGTTTTTT
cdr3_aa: CASRGRRTGTGELFF

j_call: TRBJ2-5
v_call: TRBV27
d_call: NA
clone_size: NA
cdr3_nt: TGTGCCAGCAGTTTAACAGGGCCCACGGTGGGGACCCAGTACTTC
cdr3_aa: CASSLTGPTVGTQYF

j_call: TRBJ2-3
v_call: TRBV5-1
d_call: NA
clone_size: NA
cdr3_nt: TGCGCCAGCAGCTTGCTGAGGTCCCCTACCACAGATACGCAGTATTTT
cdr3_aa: CASSLLRSPTTDTQYF

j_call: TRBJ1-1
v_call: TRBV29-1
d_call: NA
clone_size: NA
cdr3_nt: TGCAGCGCCGGACAGTCGAACACTGAAGCTTTCTTT
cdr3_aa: CSAGQSNTEAFF

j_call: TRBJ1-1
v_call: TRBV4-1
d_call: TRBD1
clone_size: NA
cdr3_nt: TGCGCCAGCAGCCCGGACAGGGCGAACACTGAAGCTTTCTTT
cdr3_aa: CASSPDRANTEAFF

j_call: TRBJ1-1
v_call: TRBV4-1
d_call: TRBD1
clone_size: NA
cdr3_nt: TGCGCCAGCAGCCAAGGGGCGACAGGGCCTTACACTGAAGCTTTCTTT
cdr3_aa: CASSQGATGPYTEAFF

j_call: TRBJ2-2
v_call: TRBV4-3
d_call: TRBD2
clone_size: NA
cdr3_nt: TGCGCCAGCAGCCATGCGACTAGCGGGGGGTCGAACACCGGGGAGCTGTTTTTT
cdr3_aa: CASSHATSGGSNTGELFF

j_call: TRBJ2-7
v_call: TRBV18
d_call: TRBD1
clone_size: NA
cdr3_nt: TGTGCCAGCTCACCCCGACAGGGGGCGCGAGAGCAGTACTTC
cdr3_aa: CASSPRQGAREQYF

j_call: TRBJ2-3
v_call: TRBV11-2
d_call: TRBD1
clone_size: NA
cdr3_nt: TGTGCCAGCAGCTCTTGGACAGGGGCGGCAGATACGCAGTATTTT
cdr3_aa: CASSSWTGAADTQYF

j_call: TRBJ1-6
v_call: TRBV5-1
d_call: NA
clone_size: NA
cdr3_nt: TGCGCCAGCAGCTTGGAAGGGGTCAAACTCTCCTATAATTCACCCCTCCACTTT
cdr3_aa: CASSLEGVKLSYNSPLHF

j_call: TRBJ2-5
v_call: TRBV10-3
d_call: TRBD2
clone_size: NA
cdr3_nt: TGTGCCAACGCCGGGACTAGCGAGGGTCGACAGTACTTC
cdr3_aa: CANAGTSEGRQYF

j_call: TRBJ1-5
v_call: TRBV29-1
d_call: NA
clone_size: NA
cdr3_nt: TGCAGCGTTGGGGGGGGATTAAATCAGCCCCAGCATTTT
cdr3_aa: CSVGGGLNQPQHF

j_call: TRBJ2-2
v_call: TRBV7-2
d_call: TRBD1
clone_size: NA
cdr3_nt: TGTGCCAGCAGCCCGAGGACAGGGGGGACCGGGGAGCTGTTTTTT
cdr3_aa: CASSPRTGGTGELFF

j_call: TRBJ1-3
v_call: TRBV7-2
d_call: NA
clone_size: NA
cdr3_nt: TGTGCCAGCAGCTTCAGGGGAAACACCATATATTTT
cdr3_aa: CASSFRGNTIYF

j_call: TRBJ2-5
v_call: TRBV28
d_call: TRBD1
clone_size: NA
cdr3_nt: TGTGCCAGCAGTTTCAGGGCAGGCGGGACAGGGTACCGGGAGACCCAGTACTTC
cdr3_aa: CASSFRAGGTGYRETQYF

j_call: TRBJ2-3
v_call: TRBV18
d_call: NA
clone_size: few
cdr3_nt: TGTGCCAGCTCACCAGCTAGTAAAGATACGCAGTATTTT
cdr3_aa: CASSPASKDTQYF

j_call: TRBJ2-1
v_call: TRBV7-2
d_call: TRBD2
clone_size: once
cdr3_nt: TGTGCCAGCAGCTTATTAATGGGGCTAGCGGGAGAGGAGCAGTTCTTC
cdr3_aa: CASSLLMGLAGEEQFF

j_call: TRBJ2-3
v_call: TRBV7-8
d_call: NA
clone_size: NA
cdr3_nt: TGTGCCAGCAGCCCCTGGACAGCTAGCACAGATACGCAGTATTTT
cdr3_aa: CASSPWTASTDTQYF